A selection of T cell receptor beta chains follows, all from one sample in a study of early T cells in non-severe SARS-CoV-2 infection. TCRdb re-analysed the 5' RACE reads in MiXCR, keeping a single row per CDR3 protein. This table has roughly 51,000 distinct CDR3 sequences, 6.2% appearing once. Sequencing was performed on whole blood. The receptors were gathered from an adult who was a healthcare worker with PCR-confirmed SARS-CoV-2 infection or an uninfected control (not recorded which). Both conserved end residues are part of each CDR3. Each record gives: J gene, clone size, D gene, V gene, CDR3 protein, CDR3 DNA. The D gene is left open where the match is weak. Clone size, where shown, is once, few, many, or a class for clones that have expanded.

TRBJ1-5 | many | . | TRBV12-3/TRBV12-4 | CASSLGSGNQPQHF | TGTGCCAGCAGTTTGGGGAGTGGCAATCAGCCCCAGCATTTT
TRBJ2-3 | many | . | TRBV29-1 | CSVEDTRRTDTQYF | TGCAGCGTTGAAGATACCCGGCGCACAGATACGCAGTATTTT
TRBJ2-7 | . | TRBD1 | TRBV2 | CASTRQGSNYEQYF | TGTGCCAGCACCCGACAGGGGTCAAACTACGAGCAGTACTTC
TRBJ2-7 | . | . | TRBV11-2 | CASSLGSSERYF | TGTGCCAGCAGCTTAGGATCATCCGAGCGGTACTTC
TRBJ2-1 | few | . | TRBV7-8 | CASSQGGDNEQFF | TGTGCCAGCAGCCAGGGGGGGGACAATGAGCAGTTCTTC
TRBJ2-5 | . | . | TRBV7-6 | CASSSRAFQETQYF | TGTGCCAGCAGCTCCAGGGCCTTCCAAGAGACCCAGTACTTC
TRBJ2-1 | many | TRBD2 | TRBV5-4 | CASSLGGGGYNEQFF | TGTGCCAGCAGCTTGGGTGGCGGGGGGTACAATGAGCAGTTCTTC
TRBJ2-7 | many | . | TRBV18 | CASSPGEGTVEQYF | TGTGCCAGCTCCCCCGGCGAGGGTACCGTGGAGCAGTACTTC
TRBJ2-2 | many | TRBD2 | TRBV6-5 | CASSFVAGGPTGELFF | TGTGCCAGCAGTTTCGTCGCGGGGGGGCCCACCGGGGAGCTGTTTTTT
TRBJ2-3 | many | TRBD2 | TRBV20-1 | CSARDLGSGGAIDTQYF | TGCAGTGCTAGAGATCTCGGTAGCGGGGGGGCAATAGATACGCAGTATTTT
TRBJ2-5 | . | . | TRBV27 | CASRHPYQETQYF | TGTGCCAGCAGGCATCCGTACCAAGAGACCCAGTACTTC
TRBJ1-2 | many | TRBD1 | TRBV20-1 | CSARDGQGVVSGYTF | TGCAGTGCTAGAGATGGACAGGGAGTTGTATCTGGCTACACCTTC
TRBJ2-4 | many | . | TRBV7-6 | CASSLVGDKNIQYF | TGTGCCAGCAGCTTAGTAGGAGATAAAAACATTCAGTACTTC
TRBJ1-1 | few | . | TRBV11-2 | CASATVNTEAFF | TGTGCGTCGGCGACGGTGAACACTGAAGCTTTCTTT
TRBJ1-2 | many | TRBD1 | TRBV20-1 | CSARERTGVYGYTF | TGCAGTGCTAGAGAGAGGACAGGGGTCTATGGCTACACCTTC
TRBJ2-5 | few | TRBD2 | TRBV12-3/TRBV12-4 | CASRPRGGLSPETQYF | TGTGCCAGCAGACCTCGGGGGGGCCTTAGCCCGGAGACCCAGTACTTC
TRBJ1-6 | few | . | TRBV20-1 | CGSGYNSPLHF | TGCGGCAGCGGTTACAATTCACCCCTCCACTTT
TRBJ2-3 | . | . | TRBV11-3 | CASSRRGGSTDTQYF | TGTGCCAGCAGCCGCCGCGGGGGCAGCACAGATACGCAGTATTTT
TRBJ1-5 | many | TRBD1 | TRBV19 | CASSSVTGTGSIQPQHF | TGTGCCAGTAGTTCAGTTACCGGGACAGGGAGTATTCAGCCCCAGCATTTT
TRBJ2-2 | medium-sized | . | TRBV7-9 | CASSLVRAGFANTGELFF | TGTGCCAGCAGCTTAGTCAGGGCGGGGTTCGCGAACACCGGGGAGCTGTTTTTT
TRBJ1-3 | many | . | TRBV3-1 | CASSQDLRPSIYF | TGTGCCAGCAGCCAAGATTTAAGGCCTTCCATATATTTT
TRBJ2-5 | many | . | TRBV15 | CATSNPSETQYF | TGTGCCACCAGCAACCCTTCGGAGACCCAGTACTTC
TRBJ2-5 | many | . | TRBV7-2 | CASSPKETQYF | TGTGCCAGCAGTCCTAAAGAGACCCAGTACTTC
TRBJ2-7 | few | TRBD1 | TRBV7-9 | CASSLTGDEQYF | TGTGCCAGCAGCCTGACAGGGGACGAGCAGTACTTC
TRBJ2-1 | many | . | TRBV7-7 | CASSLGDRHNEQFF | TGTGCTAGCAGCCTGGGTGACAGACACAATGAGCAGTTCTTC
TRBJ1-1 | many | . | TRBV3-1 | CASGPFSDEAFF | TGTGCCAGCGGTCCCTTCTCAGATGAAGCTTTCTTT
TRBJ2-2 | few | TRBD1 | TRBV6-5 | CASRTGQGYTGELFF | TGTGCCAGCAGGACGGGACAGGGGTACACCGGGGAGCTGTTTTTT
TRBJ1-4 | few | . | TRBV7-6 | CASSKEIGDEKLFF | TGTGCCAGCAGCAAAGAAATTGGGGATGAAAAACTGTTTTTT
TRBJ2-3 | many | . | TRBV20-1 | CSATTGGTTDTQYF | TGCAGTGCTACTACGGGGGGCACCACAGATACGCAGTATTTT
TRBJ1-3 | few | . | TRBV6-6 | CASSYSIGSAPVLSGNTIYF | TGTGCCAGCAGTTACTCTATTGGATCAGCTCCCGTCCTTTCTGGAAACACCATATATTTT
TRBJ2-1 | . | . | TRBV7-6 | CASSAGGHNEQFF | TGTGCCAGCAGCGCCGGGGGTCACAATGAGCAGTTCTTC
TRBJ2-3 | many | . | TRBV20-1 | CSAPKGGGGTDTQYF | TGCAGTGCTCCGAAAGGAGGGGGTGGTACAGATACGCAGTATTTT
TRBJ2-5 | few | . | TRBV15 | CATSRASETQYF | TGTGCCACCAGCAGAGCCTCAGAGACCCAGTACTTC
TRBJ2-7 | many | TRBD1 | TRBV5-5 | CASSRDRGVVEQYF | TGTGCCAGCAGCCGGGACAGGGGGGTTGTCGAGCAGTACTTC
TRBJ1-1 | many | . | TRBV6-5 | CASSYSSFNTEAFF | TGTGCCAGCAGTTACTCGAGCTTCAACACTGAAGCTTTCTTT
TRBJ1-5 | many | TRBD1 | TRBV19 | CASSIRQGGQPQHF | TGTGCCAGTAGTATACGACAGGGTGGACAGCCCCAGCATTTT
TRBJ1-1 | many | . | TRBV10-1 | CASSESRGAANTEAFF | TGCGCCAGCAGTGAGTCCCGGGGGGCAGCGAACACTGAAGCTTTCTTT
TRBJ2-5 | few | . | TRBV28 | CATRRMDGRSWETQYF | TGTGCCACCAGAAGAATGGACGGTAGATCATGGGAGACCCAGTACTTC
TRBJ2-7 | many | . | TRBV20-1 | CSARDRGTENYEQYF | TGCAGTGCTAGAGATAGGGGGACGGAAAACTACGAGCAGTACTTC
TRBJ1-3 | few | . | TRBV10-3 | CAISDRQSSGNTIYF | TGTGCCATCAGTGACCGGCAAAGCTCTGGAAACACCATATATTTT
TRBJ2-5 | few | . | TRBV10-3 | CAISESTSQETQYF | TGTGCCATCAGTGAGTCGACCAGCCAAGAGACCCAGTACTTC
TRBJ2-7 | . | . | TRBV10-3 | CAIRVQGTYEQYF | TGTGCCATCAGAGTACAGGGAACCTACGAGCAGTACTTC
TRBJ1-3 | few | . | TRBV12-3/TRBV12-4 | CASSFFGQGVPGNTIYF | TGTGCCAGCAGTTTCTTCGGCCAGGGTGTACCTGGAAACACCATATATTTT
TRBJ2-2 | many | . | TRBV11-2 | CASSFTGTGELFF | TGTGCCAGCAGCTTCACAGGCACCGGGGAGCTGTTTTTT
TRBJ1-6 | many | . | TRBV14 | CASSPKREFYNSPLHF | TGTGCCAGCAGCCCCAAAAGGGAGTTCTATAATTCACCCCTCCACTTT
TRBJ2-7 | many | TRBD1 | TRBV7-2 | CASSLRQGDSYEQYF | TGTGCCAGCAGCCTCCGACAGGGAGATTCCTACGAGCAGTACTTC
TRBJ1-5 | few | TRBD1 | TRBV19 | CASSIRTGNQPQHF | TGTGCCAGTAGTATACGGACAGGGAATCAGCCCCAGCATTTT
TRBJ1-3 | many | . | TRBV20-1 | CSAREPGSGNTIYF | TGCAGTGCTAGAGAGCCGGGCTCTGGAAACACCATATATTTT
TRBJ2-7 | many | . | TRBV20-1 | CSAPRSDTSYEQYF | TGCAGTGCGCCGAGGTCAGATACTTCCTACGAGCAGTACTTC
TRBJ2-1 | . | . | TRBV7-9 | CASSLAGGPYNEQFF | TGTGCCAGCAGCTTAGCGGGGGGGCCCTACAATGAGCAGTTCTTC
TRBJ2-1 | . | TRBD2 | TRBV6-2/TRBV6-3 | CASSYAGSAGAYNEQFF | TGTGCCAGCAGTTACGCCGGCTCAGCGGGGGCTTACAATGAGCAGTTCTTC
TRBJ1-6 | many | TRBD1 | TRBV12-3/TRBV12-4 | CASSRTGGRSSYNSPLHF | TGTGCCAGCAGCCGGACAGGGGGCCGCAGCTCCTATAATTCACCCCTCCACTTT
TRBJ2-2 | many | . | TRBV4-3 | CASRSADPNTGELFF | TGCGCCAGCAGGTCCGCGGATCCGAACACCGGGGAGCTGTTTTTT
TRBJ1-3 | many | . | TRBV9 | CASSVTFSGNTIYF | TGTGCCAGCAGCGTGACCTTCTCTGGAAACACCATATATTTT
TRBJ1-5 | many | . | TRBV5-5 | CASSLVAGPNQPQHF | TGTGCCAGCAGCTTGGTTGCAGGCCCCAATCAGCCCCAGCATTTT
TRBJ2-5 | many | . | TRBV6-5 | CASTRQETQYF | TGTGCCAGCACACGTCAAGAGACCCAGTACTTC
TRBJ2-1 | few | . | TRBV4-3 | CASSLRARDYNEQFF | TGCGCCAGCAGCCTACGGGCCCGTGACTACAATGAGCAGTTCTTC